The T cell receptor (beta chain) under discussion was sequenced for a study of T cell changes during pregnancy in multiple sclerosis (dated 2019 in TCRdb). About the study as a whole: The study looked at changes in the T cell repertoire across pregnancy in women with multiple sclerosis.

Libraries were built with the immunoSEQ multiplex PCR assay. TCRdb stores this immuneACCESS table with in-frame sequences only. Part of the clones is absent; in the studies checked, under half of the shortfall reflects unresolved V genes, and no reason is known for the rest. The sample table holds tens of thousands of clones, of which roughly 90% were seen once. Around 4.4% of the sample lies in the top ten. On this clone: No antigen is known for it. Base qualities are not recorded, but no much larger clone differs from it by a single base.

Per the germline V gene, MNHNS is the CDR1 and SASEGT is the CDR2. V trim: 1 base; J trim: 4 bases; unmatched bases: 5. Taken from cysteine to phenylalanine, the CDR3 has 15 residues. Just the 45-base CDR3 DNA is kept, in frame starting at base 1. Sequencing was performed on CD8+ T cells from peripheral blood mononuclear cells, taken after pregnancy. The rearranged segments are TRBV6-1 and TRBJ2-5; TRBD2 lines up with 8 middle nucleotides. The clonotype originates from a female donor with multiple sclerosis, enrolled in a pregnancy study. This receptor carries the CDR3 CASSEDGGGPETQYF. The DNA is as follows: TGTGCCAGCAGTGAAGACGGGGGGGGCCCAGAGACCCAGTACTTC.